These 21 T cell receptor beta chains were sequenced from one sample in a study of control samples from healthy donors and cancer patients. TCRdb's table, derived via immunoSEQ multiplex PCR, lists solely in-frame clones and lacks some. The data contain 85,000 to 90,000 clones, about 83% of them singletons. Sequencing was performed on blood. These receptors were taken from a woman in her thirties or forties in good health.

V usage is TRBV21-1 and J usage is TRBJ2-7; the table's D call, TRBD1, was not checked against the DNA. TRBV21-1 constitutes a pseudogene. This CDR3 spans 16 amino acids. CDR3 sequence (DNA): TGTGCCAGCAGGCCCCGGGACAAGGGCCGGGATTACGAGCAGTACTTC. Translation gives CASRPRDKGRDYEQYF.

The rearrangement joins TRBV13 to TRBJ2-7; 8 bases agree with TRBD2. The CDR3 extends over 16 amino acids. The germline V gene encodes CDR1 PRHDT and CDR2 FYEKMQ (reference sequence). Trimming at V came to 1 base and at J to 6 bases, leaving 11 bases not matched to a gene. Written as DNA, the CDR3 is TGTGCCAGCAGCTTAGTGGGGGCGGGAGGAAGGGGCGAGCAGTACTTC. As protein: CASSLVGAGGRGEQYF.

The chain employs TRBV25-1 and TRBJ1-1, with 7 bases aligning to TRBD1. Germline V gene data show CDR1 as MGHDK and CDR2 as SYGVNS. V shed 7 bases and J 5 bases; nucleotides not matched to a gene: 10. The CDR3 is 14 amino acids. CDR3 sequence reads: CASIKQGLGTEAFF. CDR3 nucleotide sequence: TGTGCCAGCATCAAACAGGGGTTGGGTACTGAAGCTTTCTTT.

This clone has a handful of counts. The CDR3 DNA reads as TGTGCCATCGCGGGGGATTCCGGGACTAGAAAAGAGACCCAGTACTTC. Translated: CAIAGDSGTRKETQYF. The chain joins TRBV10-3 to TRBJ2-5; TRBD2 matches 8 bases. With 8 bases clipped from V and 3 bases from J, the junction kept 14 bases outside the gene matches. The CDR3 extends over 16 amino acids. Per germline, CDR1 ENHRY and CDR2 SYGVKD.

The CDR3, as DNA: TGTGCCAGCAGCCTCGTGGGGGAGCTGTTTTTT. It codes for CASSLVGELFF. The rearrangement joins TRBV9 to TRBJ2-2; no definite D call. Germline V gene sequence: CDR1 SGDLS, CDR2 YYNGEE. The CDR3 is 11 residues long. Trimming removed 4 bases from V and 8 bases from J, with 6 bases in between.

This sequence joins TRBV27 and TRBJ2-7; weak D call: TRBD1 (6 bases). This CDR3 has 16 amino acids. Germline assignment: CDR1 MNHEY and CDR2 SMNVEV (reference sequence). Trimming stripped 3 bases from V and 0 bases from J, with 15 bases between. CDR3: CASSFTGTPDSYEQYF. The CDR3 DNA reads TGTGCCAGCAGTTTCACCGGGACACCGGACTCCTACGAGCAGTACTTC.

The chain carries TRBV11-2 and TRBJ1-2, with 7 nucleotides matching TRBD1. The germline CDR1 and CDR2 sequences are SGHAT and FQNNGV. The CDR3 extends over 17 amino acids. The V and J ends lost 6 bases and 1 base, in that order; junction bases with no gene match: 14. The CDR3 spells CASRKGQDQTNNYGYTF. The CDR3 DNA follows: TGTGCCAGCAGAAAAGGACAGGACCAAACTAATAACTATGGCTACACCTTC.

With respect to this clone: Germline is not matched at one junction end, which may reflect a read error. Other DNA sequences in this sample translate to the same CDR3. J is TRBJ1-5 and V is TRBV19; 7 positions agree with TRBD1. Germline V gene data show CDR1 as LNHDA and CDR2 as SQIVND (reference sequence). This CDR3 contains 14 residues. The CDR3 bases are TGTGCTAGTAGCCCCTTGACAGGGAATCAGCCCCAGCATTTT. It specifies CASSPLTGNQPQHF. Based on the CDR3 plus reference TRBV19 and TRBJ1-5, the full variable domain is DGGITQSPKYLFRKEGQNVTLSCEQNLNHDAMYWYRQDPGQGLRLIYYSQIVNDFQKGDIAEGYSVSREKKESFPLTVTSAQKNPTAFYLCASSPLTGNQPQHFGDGTRLSIL.

This clone was observed a single time. V usage is TRBV18 and J usage is TRBJ1-2; 9 bases are a match to TRBD1. The CDR3 spans 13 residues. Germline CDR1 is KGHSH and CDR2 is LQKENI. The ends lost 3 bases at V and 8 bases at J; junction bases unmatched: 4. In DNA form, the CDR3 reads TGTGCCAGCTCACCCCGGGACAGGGACGGCTACACCTTC. It yields the protein CASSPRDRDGYTF.

The V gene is TRBV5-5, the J gene TRBJ2-3; D is ambiguous. Germline CDR1 is SGHKS and CDR2 is YYEKEE (reference sequence). This CDR3 has 14 residues. Trimming left V 1 base short and J 5 bases short, with 11 bases between. For the CDR3, the DNA is TGTGCCAGCAGCTTGCCACTGGACCTAGATACGCAGTATTTT. Encoded protein: CASSLPLDLDTQYF.

V usage is TRBV12-3 or TRBV12-4 and J usage is TRBJ2-7; D uncertain. This CDR3 contains 13 residues. Trimming shortened V by 6 bases and J by 3 bases, and 12 bases separated the two germline ends. CDR3 amino acids: CASSSSQNYEQYF. As DNA, the CDR3 is TGTGCCAGCAGCAGTAGCCAAAACTACGAGCAGTACTTC.

This chain links TRBV6-5 with TRBJ1-6; 11 nucleotides align to TRBD1. With V trimmed by 6 bases and J by 10 bases, 5 bases remained unmatched. In germline, CDR1 is MNHEY, CDR2 SVGAGI. The CDR3 sequence is 14 residues long. CDR3 region: CASRDGTGGSPLHF. The CDR3 DNA follows: TGTGCCAGCAGGGATGGGACAGGGGGGTCACCCCTCCACTTT.

This chain links TRBV11-2 with TRBJ1-2; 8 bases line up with TRBD1. The CDR3 totals 18 residues. In germline, CDR1 is SGHAT, CDR2 FQNNGV. The J segment lost 4 bases and the V segment lost 6 bases, leaving 19 bases of the junction unmatched. CDR3 DNA: TGTGCCAGCAGGTTACCCGGGACAGGCTCCCGGGGTAGCTATGGCTACACCTTC. Translated: CASRLPGTGSRGSYGYTF.

This sequence joins TRBV10-1 and TRBJ2-7; 7 nucleotides line up with TRBD1. The CDR3 runs to 16 residues. V shed 5 bases, J shed 0 bases, and the junction held 10 bases outside the gene matches. The germline gives CDR1 WNHNN, CDR2 SYGVQD (reference sequence). CDR3 region: CASSTGTEGSSYEQYF. CDR3 bases: TGCGCCAGCAGTACCGGGACAGAGGGGAGCTCCTACGAGCAGTACTTC.

This chain links TRBV6-5 with TRBJ1-2, with D possibly TRBD1 on 5 matching bases. With 2 bases removed from V and 2 bases from J, the gap between germline ends came to 15 bases. The CDR3 is 16 amino acids. Germline V gives CDR1 MNHEY, CDR2 SVGAGI. The CDR3 DNA follows: TGTGCCAGCAGTTACGGGGGGGGAGGTCAGAACTATGGCTACACCTTC. It specifies CASSYGGGGQNYGYTF.

This rearrangement joins TRBV20-1 to TRBJ1-2; tentatively, D is TRBD1 (6 bases). Germline V gene lookup returns CDR1 DFQATT and CDR2 SNEGSKA (reference sequence). The CDR3 extends over 11 amino acids. V was pared by 3 bases and J by 12 bases, with 14 bases between. CDR3 sequence: CSARDSARNTF. In DNA, the CDR3 is TGCAGTGCTAGGGACAGCGCTAGGAACACCTTC.

This chain connects TRBV12-3 or TRBV12-4 to TRBJ1-5; tentatively, D is TRBD1 (5 bases). This CDR3 has 13 amino acids. Trimming removed 6 bases at V and 6 bases at J, with 12 bases between. DNA for the CDR3: TGTGCCAGCAGGTTGCAGGGCGGTCAGCCCCAGCATTTT. This sequence encodes CASRLQGGQPQHF.

This rearrangement joins TRBV18 to TRBJ1-5, with TRBD1 as a possible D gene (5 bases). CDR3 length equals 15 residues. V was shortened by 2 bases and J by 3 bases, with 11 bases between the two germline ends. Germline lookup yields CDR1 KGHSH and CDR2 LQKENI. CDR3 sequence reads: CASSPIRQSNQPQHF. The CDR3 DNA reads as TGTGCCAGCTCACCAATTCGACAGTCCAATCAGCCCCAGCATTTT. Filled out from reference TRBV18 and TRBJ1-5, the complete variable domain reads NAGVMQNPRHLVRRRGQEARLRCSPMKGHSHVYWYRQLPEEGLKFMVYLQKENIIDESGMPKERFSAEFPKEGPSILRIQQVVRGDSAAYFCASSPIRQSNQPQHFGDGTRLSIL.

The chain carries TRBV6-5 and TRBJ1-1; D ambiguous. Trimming took 7 bases from V and 1 from J, leaving 13 bases between them. Germline V gene data show CDR1 as MNHEY and CDR2 as SVGAGI. The CDR3 loop spans 14 amino acids. This CDR3 reads CASTYTPGNTEAFF. Written as DNA, the CDR3 is TGTGCCAGCACCTATACCCCAGGGAACACTGAAGCTTTCTTT.

The chain couples TRBV6-5 to TRBJ1-5; 7 bases are a match to TRBD1. Looked up from germline, CDR1 is MNHEY and CDR2 is SVGAGI. The CDR3 is 15 residues long. V shed 8 bases and J 5 bases; nucleotides not matched to a gene: 12. The CDR3 protein is CASDRVRRGDQPQHF. CDR3 bases: TGTGCCAGCGACAGGGTTAGGCGGGGAGATCAGCCCCAGCATTTT.

This clone was detected a few times. The chain couples TRBV6-4 to TRBJ2-1, with TRBD2 identical over 11 bases. Trimming took 1 base from V and 3 from J; bases not matched to a gene: 5. The germline CDR1 and CDR2 sequences are MRHNA and SNTAGT. CDR3 length equals 17 residues. CDR3 DNA sequence: TGTGCCAGCAGTGACTGGGCTAGCGGGGGGAACTACAATGAGCAGTTCTTC. Translation gives CASSDWASGGNYNEQFF.